The 6 T cell receptor beta chains below were found in one sample sequenced in a study of T cell repertoires in cytomegalovirus infection. TCRdb re-called the reads with MiXCR, one entry per CDR3 protein. The table has about 140,000 distinct CDR3 sequences, 6.5% seen once. The material sequenced was PBMCs. Receptor source: a human donor in good health (CMV status not recorded). Some clones in this sample may be carry-over from other donors' samples.

This clonotype was observed at least ten times. The gene calls are TRBV10-3 and TRBJ1-4; D is possibly TRBD1 (5 bases). Germline CDR1 ENHRY, CDR2 SYGVKD. The germline V and J ends were trimmed by 11 bases and 3 bases, with 13 bases remaining between them. This CDR3 is 13 amino acids long. DNA of the CDR3: TGTGCCGCCCAGGGAGGGCCTAATGAAAAACTGTTTTTT. Amino acid sequence: CAAQGGPNEKLFF.

J is TRBJ1-1 and V is TRBV10-3, with D maybe TRBD1 (6 bases). V dropped 10 bases and J dropped 1 base, with 19 bases sitting between them. This CDR3 has 15 amino acids. Germline CDR1 ENHRY, CDR2 SYGVKD. The CDR3 DNA reads TGTGCCACGGAGGGGGTGGACAGACAGAACACTGAAGCTTTCTTT. This codes for CATEGVDRQNTEAFF.

This clonotype showed up many times. This chain uses TRBV7-8 with TRBJ1-4, with 7 bases identical to TRBD1. V shed 3 bases and J 5 bases; nucleotides not matched to a gene: 3. The CDR3 is 14 amino acids. The V gene's germline CDR1 is SGHVS and CDR2 FQNEAQ. DNA for the CDR3: TGTGCCAGCAGCTTCGGCAGGGGGAATGAAAAACTGTTTTTT. Encoded protein: CASSFGRGNEKLFF.

There are many counts of this clonotype. The rearrangement uses TRBV10-3 and TRBJ1-3; no definite D call. V was cut by 10 bases and J by 0 bases, with 10 bases left in between. Germline-derived CDR1 and CDR2 are ENHRY and SYGVKD. This CDR3 has 13 residues. CDR3 bases: TGTGCCACCGAACTAACCTCTGGAAACACCATATATTTT. Protein: CATELTSGNTIYF.

J is TRBJ1-4 and V is TRBV20-1; D uncertain. This CDR3 has 13 amino acids. Between the trimmed V and J ends, which lost 2 bases and 3 bases, there was a span of 7 bases. Looked up from germline, CDR1 is DFQATT and CDR2 is SNEGSKA (reference sequence). The CDR3 protein is CSARLGPNEKLFF. CDR3 sequence (DNA): TGCAGTGCTAGACTTGGGCCTAATGAAAAACTGTTTTTT.

This clonotype was seen at least ten times. The chain has TRBV5-4 and TRBJ2-5, with 8 nucleotides matching TRBD1. The V segment lost 4 bases and the J segment 3 bases; nucleotides outside the gene matches: 5. This CDR3 region has 14 residues. Germline V CDR1 and CDR2: SGHNT, YYREEE (reference sequence). CDR3 residues: CASSKTGVKETQYF. The DNA for the CDR3 is TGTGCCAGCAGCAAGACAGGGGTTAAAGAGACCCAGTACTTC.